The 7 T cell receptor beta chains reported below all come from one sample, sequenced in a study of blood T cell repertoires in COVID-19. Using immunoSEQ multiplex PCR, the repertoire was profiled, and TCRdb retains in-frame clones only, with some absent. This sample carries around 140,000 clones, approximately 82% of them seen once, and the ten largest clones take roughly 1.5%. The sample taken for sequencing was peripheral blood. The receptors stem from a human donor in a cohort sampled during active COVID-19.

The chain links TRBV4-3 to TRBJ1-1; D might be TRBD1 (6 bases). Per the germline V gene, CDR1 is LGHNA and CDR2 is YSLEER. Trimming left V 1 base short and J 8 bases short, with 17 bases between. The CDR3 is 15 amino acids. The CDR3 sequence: CASSQGGLRGSEAFF. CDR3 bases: TGCGCCAGCAGCCAAGGCGGTCTCAGGGGATCAGAAGCTTTCTTT.

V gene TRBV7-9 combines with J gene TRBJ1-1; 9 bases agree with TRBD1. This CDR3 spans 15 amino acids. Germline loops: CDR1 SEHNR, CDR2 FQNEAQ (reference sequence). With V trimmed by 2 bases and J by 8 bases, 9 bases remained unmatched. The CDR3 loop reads CASSLTGQGLTEAFF. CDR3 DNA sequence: TGTGCCAGCAGCTTAACGGGACAGGGCCTTACCGAAGCTTTCTTT.

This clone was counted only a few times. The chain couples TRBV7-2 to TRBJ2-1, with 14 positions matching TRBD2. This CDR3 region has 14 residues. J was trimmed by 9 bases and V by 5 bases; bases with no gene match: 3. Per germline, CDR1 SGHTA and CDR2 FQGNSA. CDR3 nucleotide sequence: TGTGCCAGCAGCAGACTAGCGGGAGGGAGTGAGCAGTTCTTC. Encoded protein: CASSRLAGGSEQFF.

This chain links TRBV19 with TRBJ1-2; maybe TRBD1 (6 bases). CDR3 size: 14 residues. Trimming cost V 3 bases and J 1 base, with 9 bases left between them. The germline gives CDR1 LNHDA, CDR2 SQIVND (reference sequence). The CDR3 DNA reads TGTGCCAGTAGTATCAGGGGATTTAACTATGGCTACACCTTC. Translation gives CASSIRGFNYGYTF.

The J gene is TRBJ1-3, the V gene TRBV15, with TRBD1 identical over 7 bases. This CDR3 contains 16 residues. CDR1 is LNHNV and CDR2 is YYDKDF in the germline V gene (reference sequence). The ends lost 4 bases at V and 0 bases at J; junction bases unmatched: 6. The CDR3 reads CATSTRHRGSGNTIYF. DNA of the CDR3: TGTGCCACCAGCACTAGACACAGGGGCTCTGGAAACACCATATATTTT.

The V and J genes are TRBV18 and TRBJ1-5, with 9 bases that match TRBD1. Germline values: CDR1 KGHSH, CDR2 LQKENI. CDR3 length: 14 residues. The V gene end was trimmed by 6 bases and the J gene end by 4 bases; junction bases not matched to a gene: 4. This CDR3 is CASSPTGGNQPQHF. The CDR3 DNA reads TGTGCCAGCTCGCCGACAGGGGGAAATCAGCCCCAGCATTTT.

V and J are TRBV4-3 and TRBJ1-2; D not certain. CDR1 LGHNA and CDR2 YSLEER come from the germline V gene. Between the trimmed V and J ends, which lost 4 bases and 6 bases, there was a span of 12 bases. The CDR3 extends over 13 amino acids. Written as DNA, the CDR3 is TGCGCCAGCAGCCTCCAGGTACGTGATGGCTACACCTTC. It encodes CASSLQVRDGYTF.